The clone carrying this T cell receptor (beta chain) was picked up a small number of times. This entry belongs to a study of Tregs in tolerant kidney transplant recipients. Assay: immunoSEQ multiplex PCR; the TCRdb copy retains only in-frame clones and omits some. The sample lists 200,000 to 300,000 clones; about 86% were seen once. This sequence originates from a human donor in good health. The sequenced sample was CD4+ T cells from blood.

As DNA, the CDR3 is TGTGCCAGCAGCGTCAGCGCACTTGGGGATTCACCCCTCCACTTT. This gives the protein CASSVSALGDSPLHF. The chain recombines TRBV9 with TRBJ1-6, with unresolved D. CDR1 and CDR2 (germline): SGDLS, YYNGEE. Trimming left V 2 bases short and J 8 bases short, with 14 bases between. CDR3 length: 15 amino acids. Looking up the rest from reference TRBV9 and TRBJ1-6 gives the full variable domain: DSGVTQTPKHLITATGQRVTLRCSPRSGDLSVYWYQQSLDQGLQFLIQYYNGEERAKGNILERFSAQQFPDLHSELNLSSLELGDSALYFCASSVSALGDSPLHFGNGTRLTVT.